One and the same sample provided the 19 T cell receptor beta chains below, sequenced in a study of OX40 agonist ivuxolimab in advanced cancers. The method was immunoSEQ multiplex PCR; TCRdb's version includes in-frame clones alone and lacks a portion of them. The sample has 70,000 to 95,000 clones, around 88% seen once. The specimen was CD4+ or CD8+ T cells sorted from blood, collected in a trial of the OX40 agonist ivuxolimab. The receptors shown here come from an adult with an advanced solid tumor such as melanoma, head and neck, liver or kidney cancer.

This CDR3 reads CASFTVGGPYNEQFF. For the CDR3, the DNA is TGTGCCAGCTTCACGGTTGGAGGACCCTACAATGAGCAGTTCTTC. V usage is TRBV6-6 and J usage is TRBJ2-1; maybe TRBD2 (5 bases). Trimming removed 8 bases at V and 2 bases at J, with 16 bases between. The CDR3 has 15 amino acids. Germline CDR1 and CDR2: MNHNY and SVGAGI (reference sequence).

The genes are TRBV5-1 and TRBJ1-5, with D unresolved. Trimming shortened V by 2 bases and J by 7 bases, and 13 bases separated the two germline ends. The CDR3 has 14 amino acids. Germline loops: CDR1 SGHRS, CDR2 YFSETQ. The CDR3 here is CASSFGEGGQPQHF. The CDR3 DNA sequence: TGCGCCAGCAGCTTCGGGGAAGGAGGCCAGCCCCAGCATTTT.

The V gene is TRBV7-3, the J gene TRBJ2-3; D is ambiguous. Germline CDR1 and CDR2: SGHTA and FQGTGA. V was shortened by 2 bases and J by 6 bases, with 6 bases between the two germline ends. This CDR3 is built from 12 residues. The CDR3 DNA reads TGTGCCAGCAGCTTATTTGGGGATACGCAGTATTTT. It yields the protein CASSLFGDTQYF.

This clone has just one count. V gene TRBV29-1 combines with J gene TRBJ1-4, with 7 bases aligning to TRBD1. The CDR3 consists of 13 residues. The germline gives CDR1 SQVTM, CDR2 ANQGSEA. Germline trimming cut 4 bases from V and 6 bases from J; bases unmatched to any gene: 5. This CDR3 reads CSVARQGDEKLFF. CDR3 nucleotides: TGCAGCGTTGCGAGGCAGGGGGATGAAAAACTGTTTTTT.

This chain uses TRBV14 with TRBJ1-2; D is undetermined. The V end was cut by 4 bases, the J end by 2 bases, with 8 bases between. CDR3 length equals 13 residues. Germline V gives CDR1 SGHDN, CDR2 FVKESK. The CDR3 nucleotides read TGTGCCAGCAGCCCGTCAGTCAACTATGGCTACACCTTC. Residues: CASSPSVNYGYTF.

This clone was counted once. The chain has TRBV5-6 and TRBJ2-2; D gene unclear. Germline CDR1 and CDR2: SGHDT and YYEEEE. There are 12 residues in the CDR3. Trimming stripped 0 bases from V and 6 bases from J, with 3 bases between. CDR3 bases: TGTGCCAGCAGCTTGGGTGCCGGGGAGCTGTTTTTT. As protein: CASSLGAGELFF.

The CDR3 sequence is CASRAGTSGIYEQYF. The CDR3 bases are TGCGCCAGCAGGGCCGGGACTAGCGGGATATACGAGCAGTACTTC. This chain connects TRBV5-1 to TRBJ2-7; the match to TRBD2 covers 13 bases. J gave up 4 bases and V 5 bases, and 6 bases lay outside the gene matches. Germline V CDR1 and CDR2: SGHRS, YFSETQ. The CDR3 is 15 residues long.

V gene TRBV28 combines with J gene TRBJ2-3, with 7 positions matching TRBD1. The CDR3 has 12 amino acids. J lost 4 bases, V lost 8 bases, and 3 bases had no gene match. The germline CDR1 and CDR2 sequences are MDHEN and SYDVKM. CDR3 sequence: CASRTGADTQYF. In nucleotides, the CDR3 is TGTGCCAGCCGAACAGGGGCAGATACGCAGTATTTT. The entire variable domain, with the rest obtained from reference TRBV28 and TRBJ2-3, is as follows: DVKVTQSSRYLVKRTGEKVFLECVQDMDHENMFWYRQDPGLGLRLIYFSYDVKMKEKGDIPEGYSVSREKKERFSLILESASTNQTSMYLCASRTGADTQYFGPGTRLTVL.

The rearrangement links TRBV9 to TRBJ1-2, with unresolved D. Between the trimmed V and J ends, which lost 0 bases and 2 bases, there was a span of 5 bases. Per the germline V gene, CDR1 is SGDLS and CDR2 is YYNGEE. This CDR3 has 13 residues. DNA of the CDR3: TGTGCCAGCAGCGTAGATTCGAACTATGGCTACACCTTC. This translates into CASSVDSNYGYTF. The whole variable domain, remainder taken from reference TRBV9 and TRBJ1-2, is DSGVTQTPKHLITATGQRVTLRCSPRSGDLSVYWYQQSLDQGLQFLIQYYNGEERAKGNILERFSAQQFPDLHSELNLSSLELGDSALYFCASSVDSNYGYTFGSGTRLTVV.

This chain connects TRBV9 to TRBJ1-1; no clear D gene. This CDR3 spans 14 amino acids. Trimming cost V 4 bases and J 2 bases, with 12 bases left between them. Germline assignment: CDR1 SGDLS and CDR2 YYNGEE. The CDR3 sequence: CASSSRALNTEAFF. For the CDR3, the DNA is TGTGCCAGCAGCTCCCGGGCCCTAAACACTGAAGCTTTCTTT.

This clone has just one count. The chain recombines TRBV6-5 with TRBJ1-5; D remains ambiguous. Trimming removed 6 bases at V and 1 base at J, with 7 bases between. This CDR3 region has 13 residues. Germline CDR1 is MNHEY and CDR2 is SVGAGI. The CDR3 here is CASRTDSNQPQHF. The CDR3 DNA reads TGTGCCAGCAGAACCGACAGCAATCAGCCCCAGCATTTT.

The rearrangement uses TRBV2 and TRBJ2-2; D is possibly TRBD1 or TRBD2 (5 bases each). The CDR3 runs 15 residues. CDR1 SNHLY and CDR2 FYNNEI come from the germline V gene. V lost 7 bases, J lost 7 bases, and 19 bases lay in between. The CDR3 DNA follows: TGTGCCAGCATCGAGGAAGCTGGGGGTGGCGGGGAGCTGTTTTTT. Amino acids: CASIEEAGGGGELFF.

This clone appeared a single time. The chain recombines TRBV6-1 with TRBJ2-2; 7 nucleotides match TRBD1. V was pared by 4 bases and J by 2 bases, with 4 bases of the junction left unmatched. The germline V gene encodes CDR1 MNHNS and CDR2 SASEGT. The CDR3 totals 15 residues. CDR3 in DNA: TGTGCCAGCAGTGCCAGGACAGGCAACACCGGGGAGCTGTTTTTT. This codes for CASSARTGNTGELFF.

The sample holds one count of this clone. This chain uses TRBV6-1 with TRBJ1-2; 9 positions match TRBD1. CDR1 is MNHNS, CDR2 SASEGT, per germline. This CDR3 has 13 amino acids. The trim removed 10 bases at V and 2 bases at J, leaving 5 bases unmatched. CDR3 bases: TGTGCCACCGACAGGGGGATCAACTATGGCTACACCTTC. This translates into CATDRGINYGYTF.

The chain employs TRBV11-2 and TRBJ1-1, with a possible D match to TRBD1 (6 bases). The length of the CDR3 is 14 residues. Trimming removed 4 bases from V and 10 bases from J, with 19 bases in between. Germline CDR1 SGHAT, CDR2 FQNNGV. CDR3 sequence (DNA): TGTGCCAGCAGCTACGAGCGGGGGGCCTTGAGAGCTTTCTTT. Its protein is CASSYERGALRAFF.

The J gene is TRBJ1-1, the V gene TRBV5-1, with TRBD1 as a possible D gene (6 bases). Germline values: CDR1 SGHRS, CDR2 YFSETQ. The ends were cut back, 0 bases at V and 4 bases at J, with 16 bases in the middle. The CDR3 has 16 residues. The CDR3 nucleotides are TGCGCCAGCAGCTTGGTGTTGGGGGGCTCACTCACTGAAGCTTTCTTT. This sequence encodes CASSLVLGGSLTEAFF.

This chain joins TRBV27 and TRBJ1-4; D is unresolved. Trimming removed 5 bases at V and 4 bases at J, with 11 bases between. The germline CDR1 and CDR2 sequences are MNHEY and SMNVEV (reference sequence). This CDR3 has 14 residues. The CDR3 here is CASSHRRDNEKLFF. The CDR3 coding sequence is TGTGCCAGCAGTCATCGCCGGGATAATGAAAAACTGTTTTTT.

This sequence joins TRBV7-2 and TRBJ2-1; TRBD1 matches at 7 bases. The CDR3 runs to 16 residues. Trimming took 5 bases from V and 0 from J; bases not matched to a gene: 7. CDR1 is SGHTA, CDR2 FQGNSA, per germline. CDR3 bases: TGTGCCAGCAGCACCCGACAGGGCGGCTCCTACAATGAGCAGTTCTTC. Its protein product is CASSTRQGGSYNEQFF. Supplemented by reference TRBV7-2 and TRBJ2-1, the full variable domain reads GAGVSQSPSNKVTEKGKDVELRCDPISGHTALYWYRQSLGQGLEFLIYFQGNSAPDKSGLPSDRFSAERTGGSVSTLTIQRTQQEDSAVYLCASSTRQGGSYNEQFFGPGTRLTVL.

This chain uses TRBV30 with TRBJ1-2; D is undetermined. The V end was cut by 0 bases, the J end by 8 bases, with 13 bases between. The CDR3 contains 13 residues. Looked up from germline, CDR1 is GTSNPN and CDR2 is SVGIG (reference sequence). The CDR3 DNA follows: TGTGCCTGGAGTGTACGGACGATGGGGGGCTACACCTTC. This gives the protein CAWSVRTMGGYTF.